The clone carrying this TCR beta chain turned up a few times. Its antigen remains unknown. The CDR3 loop spans 14 amino acids. CDR1 is GTSNPN and CDR2 is SVGIG in the germline V gene (reference sequence). V lost 4 bases, J lost 1 base, and 7 bases stayed unmatched. This sample was taken from a study of cytomegalovirus exposure and HLA in healthy donors. Overall study: The study's early data release held about 85 million unique TCRs from HLA-typed donors. Whole-study findings and limits: In an earlier analysis, about 87% or about 30%: the productive usage of most TCR beta V segments. Researchers reported in a later analysis that a missense DCLRE1C variant was tied to TCR beta V- and J-gene trimming. The study labeled around 160 TCR beta chains cytomegalovirus-associated.

The PCR employed 60 Vbeta primers together with 13 Jbeta primers. TCRdb keeps only in-frame clones here, not all; method: immunoSEQ multiplex PCR. The sample has some 71,000 clones; roughly two thirds are singletons. This receptor was obtained from a middle-aged man in good health and CMV-seropositive. The chain employs TRBV30 and TRBJ2-7; 7 bases are shared with TRBD1. Sequencing was performed on PBMCs. The CDR3 region is CAWNSGTASYEQYF. The CDR3 DNA is TGTGCCTGGAACTCCGGGACAGCGTCCTACGAGCAGTACTTC.